The 5 T cell receptor beta chains presented below share a single source sample, sequenced in a study of cytomegalovirus exposure and HLA in healthy donors. Vbeta (60) and Jbeta (13) primers were used in the PCR. TCRdb's table, derived via immunoSEQ multiplex PCR, lists solely in-frame clones and lacks some. The sample shows 95,000 to 150,000 clones, 70% to 80% of them seen only once. Sequencing was done on a sample of PBMCs. The receptors here all came from a middle-aged woman in good health and CMV-seropositive.

This rearrangement joins TRBV6-1 to TRBJ1-1; no firm D call. This CDR3 region has 10 residues. The V and J ends lost 6 bases and 11 bases respectively, with 10 bases between them. Germline V CDR1 and CDR2: MNHNS, SASEGT. Here the CDR3 reads CASSWTAAFF. The CDR3 DNA is TGTGCCAGCAGCTGGACTGCGGCTTTCTTT.

V and J are TRBV29-1 and TRBJ1-2; a possible D gene is TRBD1 (5 bases). The CDR3 totals 10 residues. The germline V gene encodes CDR1 SQVTM and CDR2 ANQGSEA. V was clipped by 7 bases and J by 11 bases, with 14 bases between them. The DNA of the CDR3 is TGCAGCGCTGGTTACAGGTCATACACCTTC. Its protein is CSAGYRSYTF.

This clone was observed a handful of times. The chain has TRBV10-1 and TRBJ2-7; D ambiguous. V was shortened by 1 base and J by 6 bases, with 4 bases between the two germline ends. Germline CDR1 is WNHNN and CDR2 is SYGVQD (reference sequence). The CDR3 has 11 amino acids. The CDR3 DNA follows: TGCGCCAGCAGTGAGTTGAGCGAGCAGTACTTC. It specifies CASSELSEQYF.

Here the CDR3 DNA reads TGTGCCAGCAGCAGGGGAGGTGGGCAGCCCCAGCATTTT. Protein sequence: CASSRGGGQPQHF. The V and J genes are TRBV5-6 and TRBJ1-5, with D maybe TRBD1 (5 bases). This CDR3 is built from 13 residues. CDR1 and CDR2 (germline): SGHDT, YYEEEE. V was shortened by 4 bases and J by 7 bases, with 12 bases between the two germline ends.

The rearrangement uses TRBV10-3 and TRBJ2-7, with TRBD2 as a possible D gene (6 bases). Trimming stripped 3 bases from V and 9 bases from J, with 18 bases between. Looked up from germline, CDR1 is ENHRY and CDR2 is SYGVKD. The CDR3 is 14 residues long. Here the CDR3 DNA reads TGTGCCATCAGTGACGGGGGACGGGGGAACGGGCAGTACTTC. Translated: CAISDGGRGNGQYF.